This TCR beta chain was recorded in a study of blood T cells in healthy people across ages. Overall study findings and caveats: Unsorted PBMCs prevented conclusive naive versus antigen-experienced comparison.

This clonotype was counted at least ten times. Antigen: not known. The total RNA that was extracted per sample amounted to at least 5 micrograms. A J-beta primer mix and a sample-barcoded 5' primer were used in a second PCR of roughly 6 to 11 cycles. TCRdb reprocessed the 5' RACE reads via MiXCR and lists one record per CDR3 protein. The top ten clones hold roughly 24% of a sample with over 1,500,000 distinct CDR3 sequences, about two fifths of them seen once. V lost 5 bases to trimming and J lost 6 bases, with 16 bases between them. Germline CDR1 and CDR2: MNHEY and SMNVEV (reference sequence). This CDR3 is built from 14 residues.

Input material: blood. The TCR comes from a human donor in good health. The chain recombines TRBV27 with TRBJ1-2, with a possible D match to TRBD1 (6 bases). CDR3 loop: CASSPTGWGDGYTF. The CDR3, as DNA: TGTGCCAGCAGTCCAACAGGGTGGGGGGATGGCTACACCTTC.